This TCR beta chain comes out of a study of cytomegalovirus exposure and HLA in healthy donors. General study points: The study labeled 150 to 200 TCR beta chains cytomegalovirus-associated.

From germline, CDR1 is SEHNR and CDR2 FQNEAQ (reference sequence). This CDR3 has 15 amino acids. Trimming took off 5 bases at V and 6 bases at J, with 18 bases between the two ends. Sequencing used immunoSEQ multiplex PCR; TCRdb keeps in-frame clones, though not all of them. This table has some 260,000 clones, about 90% appearing once. Worth noting for this clone: Antigen specificity is unknown.

The chain is built from TRBV7-9 and TRBJ2-3; TRBD1 is a possible D gene (6 bases). Sequencing was carried out using PBMCs. This TCR derives from a man aged 18 to 35 in good health and CMV-seropositive. CDR3 sequence: CASSPRTDPGDTQYF. In DNA form, the CDR3 reads TGTGCCAGCAGCCCCCGGACAGATCCTGGGGATACGCAGTATTTT.